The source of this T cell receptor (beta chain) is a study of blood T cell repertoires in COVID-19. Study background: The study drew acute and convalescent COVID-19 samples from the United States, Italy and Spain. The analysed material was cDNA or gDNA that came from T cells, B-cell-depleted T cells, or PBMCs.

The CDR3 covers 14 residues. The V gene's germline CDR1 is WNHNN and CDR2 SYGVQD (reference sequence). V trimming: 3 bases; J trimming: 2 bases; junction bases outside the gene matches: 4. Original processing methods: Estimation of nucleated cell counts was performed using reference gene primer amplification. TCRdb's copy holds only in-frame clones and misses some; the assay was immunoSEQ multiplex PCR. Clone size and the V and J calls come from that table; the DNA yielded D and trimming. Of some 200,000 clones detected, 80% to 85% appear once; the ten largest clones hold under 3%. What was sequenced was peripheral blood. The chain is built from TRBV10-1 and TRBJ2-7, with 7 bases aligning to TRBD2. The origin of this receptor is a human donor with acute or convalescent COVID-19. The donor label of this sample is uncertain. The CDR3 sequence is CASSDGGSTYEQYF. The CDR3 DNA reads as TGCGCCAGCAGTGACGGGGGGTCGACCTACGAGCAGTACTTC.